The rows below give T cell receptor beta chains drawn from one sample of a study of T cell repertoires in cytomegalovirus infection. No antigens are known for them. TCRdb re-derived calls from the reads in MiXCR, one entry per CDR3 protein. The sample shows roughly 730,000 distinct CDR3 sequences, about 33% of them seen only once. The sample in question was cultured PBMCs, obtained from culture after CMV antigen stimulation. The receptors stem from a human donor in good health (CMV status not recorded). Some clones in this sample may be carry-over from other donors' samples. The conserved cysteine and the conserved F or W are not part of the CDR3 here. A D gene is named only where the DNA matches it firmly.

V gene,D gene,J gene,CDR3 protein
TRBV6-6,-,TRBJ2-7,ASTVYYEQY
TRBV7-2,-,TRBJ2-5,ASKGTRGSETQY
TRBV7-9,-,TRBJ2-7,ASSLPGLASEQY
TRBV4-1,-,TRBJ1-5,ASSQDPDRYNLYSNQPQH
TRBV5-1,-,TRBJ2-2,ASSGPGGQGPGELF
TRBV2,-,TRBJ2-3,ASRDYSDTQY
TRBV12-3/TRBV12-4,TRBD1,TRBJ2-2,ASSILRGQNTGELF
TRBV28,TRBD1,TRBJ1-3,ASSAWDSSGNTIY
TRBV7-9,TRBD1,TRBJ1-2,ASSITDREYGYT
TRBV6-6,-,TRBJ2-1,ASRDPRNPGGNEQF
TRBV5-4,TRBD2,TRBJ2-1,ASSQSGTSGTNEQF
TRBV27,TRBD2,TRBJ2-1,ASSSDSETSGMGAGNEQF
TRBV6-2/TRBV6-3,-,TRBJ2-7,ASSEPRTVGNEQY
TRBV7-2,TRBD1,TRBJ1-6,ASSLGQGAYNSPLH
TRBV28,-,TRBJ1-1,ASRYALRNTEAF
TRBV7-2,-,TRBJ1-6,ASSQRGVDSPLH
TRBV6-5,-,TRBJ1-1,ASTELVAGATEAF
TRBV19,TRBD2,TRBJ2-1,ASSKLAGGNNEQF
TRBV19,-,TRBJ2-3,ACEGADTQY
TRBV6-1,TRBD1,TRBJ1-4,ASSGPGQRLLATNEKLF
TRBV6-2/TRBV6-3,TRBD2,TRBJ2-5,ASRLAGSETQY
TRBV7-2,-,TRBJ2-5,ASSGGTEETQY
TRBV6-2/TRBV6-3,TRBD2,TRBJ2-1,ASSYTLRGSGSSRGEQF
TRBV6-6,-,TRBJ2-2,AARAASGELF
TRBV7-2,-,TRBJ2-3,ASRAGNTQY
TRBV7-2,-,TRBJ1-2,ASSLGRGESYGYT
TRBV6-5,-,TRBJ1-2,ASSYSTAWDGYT
TRBV6-2/TRBV6-3,-,TRBJ1-3,ASSLRRGTVGNTIY
TRBV4-3,-,TRBJ2-7,ASSQGGSPHYEQY
TRBV5-1,TRBD1,TRBJ2-7,ASSRDSYGQY